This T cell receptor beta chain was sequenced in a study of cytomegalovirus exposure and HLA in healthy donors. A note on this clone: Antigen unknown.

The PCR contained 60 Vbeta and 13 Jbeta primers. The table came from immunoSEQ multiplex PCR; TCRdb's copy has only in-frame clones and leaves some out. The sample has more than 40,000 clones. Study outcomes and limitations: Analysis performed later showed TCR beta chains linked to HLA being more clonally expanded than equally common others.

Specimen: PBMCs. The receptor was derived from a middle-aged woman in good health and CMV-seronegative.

CDR3 protein: CASSLVSFSAYEQYF. CDR3 DNA: TGTGCCAGCAGTTTAGTCAGCTTTAGCGCCTACGAGCAGTACTTC. The V call is TRBV28, the J call TRBJ2-7; D is possibly TRBD2 (5 bases). Germline values: CDR1 MDHEN, CDR2 SYDVKM. The CDR3 is 15 amino acids. Trimming took off 2 bases at V and 2 bases at J, with 13 bases between the two ends.